Shown below are 2 T cell receptor beta chains from a single sample sequenced in a study of CD8 T cells in ankylosing spondylitis. TCRdb re-called the 5' RACE reads with MiXCR, one entry per CDR3 protein. The sample has about 220,000 distinct CDR3 sequences; roughly a tenth are singletons. Source material: blood, either unsorted or a sorted T cell fraction (not recorded which). The receptor set was obtained from a male donor with ankylosing spondylitis or in good health (not recorded which).

On this clonotype: A much bigger clone sits one base away, suggesting this may be a read error. The chain joins TRBV4-1 to TRBJ2-6; TRBD1 aligns across 8 bases. Losses at the gene ends were 1 base for V and 2 bases for J; bases not matched to a gene: 7. The CDR3 totals 18 residues. The germline V gene encodes CDR1 MGHRA and CDR2 YSYEKL. DNA for the CDR3: TGCGCCAGCAGCCAAGGGCGACAGGGGTCTCCTGGGGCCAACGTCCTGACTTTC. Residues: CASSQGRQGSPGANVLTF.

This clonotype has a count of ten or more. The genes are TRBV5-1 and TRBJ1-4, with 8 bases matching TRBD1. Unmatched junction bases numbered 6, after V lost 4 bases and J lost 4 bases. The germline CDR1 and CDR2 sequences are SGHRS and YFSETQ. The CDR3 is made up of 15 amino acids. CDR3 in amino acids: CASSDPGQVNEKLFF. CDR3 coding DNA: TGCGCCAGCAGCGACCCGGGACAGGTTAATGAAAAACTGTTTTTT.